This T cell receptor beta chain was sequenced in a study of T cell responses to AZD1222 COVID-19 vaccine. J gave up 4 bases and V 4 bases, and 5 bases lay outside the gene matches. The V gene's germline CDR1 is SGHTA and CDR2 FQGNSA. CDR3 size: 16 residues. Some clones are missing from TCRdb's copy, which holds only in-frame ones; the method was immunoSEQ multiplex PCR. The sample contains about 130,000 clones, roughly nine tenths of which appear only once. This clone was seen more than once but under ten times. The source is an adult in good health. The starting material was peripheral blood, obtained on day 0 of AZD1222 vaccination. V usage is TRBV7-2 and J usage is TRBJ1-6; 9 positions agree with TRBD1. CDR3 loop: CASSSAGQGYNSPLHF. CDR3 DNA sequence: TGTGCCAGCAGCTCGGCGGGACAGGGATATAATTCACCCCTCCACTTT.